This TCR beta chain stems from a study of OX40 agonist ivuxolimab in advanced cancers. CDR1 SGHAT and CDR2 FQNNGV come from the germline V gene. V dropped 4 bases and J dropped 2 bases, with 12 bases sitting between them. The CDR3 loop spans 14 amino acids. Data came from immunoSEQ multiplex PCR; TCRdb stores just in-frame clones and leaves some out. Of nearly 65,000 clones detected, around 93% appear once; the ten largest clones hold approximately 3.9%. The source of this sequence is an adult with an advanced solid tumor such as melanoma, head and neck, liver or kidney cancer. The material was CD4+ or CD8+ T cells sorted from blood, obtained in a trial of the OX40 agonist ivuxolimab. V and J are TRBV11-2 and TRBJ2-7, with a tentative D call TRBD1 (5 bases). The chain's CDR3 is CASSSALGAYEQYF. Written as DNA, the CDR3 is TGTGCCAGCAGCTCAGCGTTAGGGGCCTACGAGCAGTACTTC. Together with reference TRBV11-2 and TRBJ2-7, the CDR3 gives the full variable domain: EAGVAQSPRYKIIEKRQSVAFWCNPISGHATLYWYQQILGQGPKLLIQFQNNGVVDDSQLPKDRFSAERLKGVDSTLKIQPAKLEDSAVYLCASSSALGAYEQYFGPGTRLTVT.